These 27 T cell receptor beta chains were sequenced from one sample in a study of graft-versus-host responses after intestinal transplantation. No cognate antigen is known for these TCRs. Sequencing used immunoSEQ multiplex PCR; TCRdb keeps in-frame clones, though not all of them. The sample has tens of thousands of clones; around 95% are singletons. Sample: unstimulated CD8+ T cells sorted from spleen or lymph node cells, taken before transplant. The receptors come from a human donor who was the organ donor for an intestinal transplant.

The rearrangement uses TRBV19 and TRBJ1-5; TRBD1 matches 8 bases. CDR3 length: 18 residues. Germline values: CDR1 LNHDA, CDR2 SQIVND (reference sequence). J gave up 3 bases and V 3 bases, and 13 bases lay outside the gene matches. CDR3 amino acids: CASSISFLGTGFNQPQHF. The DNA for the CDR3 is TGTGCCAGTAGTATTTCTTTTCTGGGGACAGGCTTCAATCAGCCCCAGCATTTT.

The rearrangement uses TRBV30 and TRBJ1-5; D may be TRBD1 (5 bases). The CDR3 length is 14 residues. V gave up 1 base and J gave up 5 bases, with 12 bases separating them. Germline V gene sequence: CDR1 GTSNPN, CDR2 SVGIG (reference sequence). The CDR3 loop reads CAWSGFWGDQPQHF. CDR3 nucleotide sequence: TGTGCCTGGAGTGGGTTTTGGGGGGATCAGCCCCAGCATTTT.

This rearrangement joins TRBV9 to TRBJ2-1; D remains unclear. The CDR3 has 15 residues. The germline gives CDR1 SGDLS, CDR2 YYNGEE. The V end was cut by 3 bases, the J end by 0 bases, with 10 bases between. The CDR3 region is CASSAEQSSYNEQFF. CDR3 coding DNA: TGTGCCAGCAGCGCAGAACAGAGCTCCTACAATGAGCAGTTCTTC.

CDR3 in DNA: TGTGCCATCAGCAAACGTCGGGTAAACACTGAAGCTTTCTTT. This sequence encodes CAISKRRVNTEAFF. The gene calls are TRBV10-3 and TRBJ1-1; D not certain. Germline assignment: CDR1 ENHRY and CDR2 SYGVKD. CDR3 length: 14 residues. V was cut by 6 bases and J by 2 bases, with 13 bases left in between.

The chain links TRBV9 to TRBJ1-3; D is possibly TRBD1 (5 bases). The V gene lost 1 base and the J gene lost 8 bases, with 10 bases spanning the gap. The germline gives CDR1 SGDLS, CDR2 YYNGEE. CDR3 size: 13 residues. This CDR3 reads CASSVWGLDTIYF. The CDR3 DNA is TGTGCCAGCAGCGTATGGGGACTGGACACCATATATTTT.

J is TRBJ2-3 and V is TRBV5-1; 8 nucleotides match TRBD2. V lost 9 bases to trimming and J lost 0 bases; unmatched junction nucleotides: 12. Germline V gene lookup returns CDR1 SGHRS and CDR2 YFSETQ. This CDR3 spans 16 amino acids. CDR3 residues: CATRREAGGSTDTQYF. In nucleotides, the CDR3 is TGCGCCACCAGAAGAGAGGCGGGGGGCAGCACAGATACGCAGTATTTT.

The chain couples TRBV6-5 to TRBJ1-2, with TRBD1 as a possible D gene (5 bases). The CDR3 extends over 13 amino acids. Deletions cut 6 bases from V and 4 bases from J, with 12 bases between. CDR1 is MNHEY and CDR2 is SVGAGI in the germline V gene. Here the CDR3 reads CASSRDSLYGYTF. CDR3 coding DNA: TGTGCCAGCAGCCGAGACAGTCTCTATGGCTACACCTTC.

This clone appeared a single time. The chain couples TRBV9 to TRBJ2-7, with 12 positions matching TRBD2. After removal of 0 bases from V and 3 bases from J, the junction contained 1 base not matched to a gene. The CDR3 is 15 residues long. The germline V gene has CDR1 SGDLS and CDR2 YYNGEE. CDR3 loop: CASSVGTSGDYEQYF. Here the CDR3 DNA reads TGTGCCAGCAGCGTAGGGACTAGCGGGGACTACGAGCAGTACTTC.

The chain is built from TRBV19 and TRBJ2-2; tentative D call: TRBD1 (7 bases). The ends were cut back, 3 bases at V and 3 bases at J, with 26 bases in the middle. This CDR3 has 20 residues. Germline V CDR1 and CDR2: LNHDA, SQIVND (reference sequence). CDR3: CASSMEEGQTERWYTGELFF. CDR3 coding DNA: TGTGCCAGTAGTATGGAGGAGGGACAGACCGAACGGTGGTACACCGGGGAGCTGTTTTTT.

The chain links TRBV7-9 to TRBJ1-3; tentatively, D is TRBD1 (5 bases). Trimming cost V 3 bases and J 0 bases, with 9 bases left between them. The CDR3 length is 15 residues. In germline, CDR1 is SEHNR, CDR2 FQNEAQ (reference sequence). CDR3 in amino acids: CASSFQGHSGNTIYF. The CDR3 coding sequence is TGTGCCAGCAGCTTTCAGGGCCACTCTGGAAACACCATATATTTT.

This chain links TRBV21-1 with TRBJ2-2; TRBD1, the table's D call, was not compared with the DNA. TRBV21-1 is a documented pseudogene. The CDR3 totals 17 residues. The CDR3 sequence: CASSRIWDREGTGELFF. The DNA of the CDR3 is TGTGCCAGCAGCAGGATCTGGGACAGGGAGGGCACCGGGGAGCTGTTTTTT.

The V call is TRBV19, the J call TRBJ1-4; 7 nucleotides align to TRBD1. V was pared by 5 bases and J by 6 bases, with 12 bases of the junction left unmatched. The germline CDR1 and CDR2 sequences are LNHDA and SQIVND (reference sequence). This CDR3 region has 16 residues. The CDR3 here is CASSRPDREIYEKLFF. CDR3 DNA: TGTGCCAGTAGTCGACCCGACAGGGAAATTTATGAAAAACTGTTTTTT.

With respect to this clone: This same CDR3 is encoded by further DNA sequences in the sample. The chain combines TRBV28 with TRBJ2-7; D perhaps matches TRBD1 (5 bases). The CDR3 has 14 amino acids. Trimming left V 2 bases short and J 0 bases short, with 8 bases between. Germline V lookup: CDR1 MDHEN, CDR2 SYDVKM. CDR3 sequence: CASSLTGYSYEQYF. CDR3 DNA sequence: TGTGCCAGCAGTTTAACAGGATACTCCTACGAGCAGTACTTC.

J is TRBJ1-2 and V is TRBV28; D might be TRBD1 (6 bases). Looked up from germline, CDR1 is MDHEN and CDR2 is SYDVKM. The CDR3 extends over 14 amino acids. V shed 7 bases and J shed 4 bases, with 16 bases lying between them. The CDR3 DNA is TGTGCCAGCACTTCGGGGACATTTAGCTATGGCTACACCTTC. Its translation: CASTSGTFSYGYTF.

The CDR3 bases are TGTGCCAGCAGCGGGGGCCCAAGCGGCTCTGGAAACACCATATATTTT. Translated: CASSGGPSGSGNTIYF. The chain recombines TRBV7-9 with TRBJ1-3, with a possible D match to TRBD1 (6 bases). The length of the CDR3 is 16 residues. Germline loops: CDR1 SEHNR, CDR2 FQNEAQ (reference sequence). V was clipped by 5 bases and J by 0 bases, with 14 bases between them.

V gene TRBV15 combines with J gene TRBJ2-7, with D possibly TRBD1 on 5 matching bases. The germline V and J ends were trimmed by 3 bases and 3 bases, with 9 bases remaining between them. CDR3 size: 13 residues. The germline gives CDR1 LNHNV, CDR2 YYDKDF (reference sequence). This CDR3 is CATSSRQIYEQYF. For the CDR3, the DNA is TGTGCCACCAGCAGCAGACAGATCTACGAGCAGTACTTC.

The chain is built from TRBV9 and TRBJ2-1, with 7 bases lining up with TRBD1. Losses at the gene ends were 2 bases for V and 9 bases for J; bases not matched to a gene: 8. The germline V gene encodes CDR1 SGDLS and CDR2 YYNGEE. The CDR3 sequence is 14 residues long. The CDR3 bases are TGTGCCAGCAGCGTCGGACAGGCAGGGGTTGAGCAGTTCTTC. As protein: CASSVGQAGVEQFF.

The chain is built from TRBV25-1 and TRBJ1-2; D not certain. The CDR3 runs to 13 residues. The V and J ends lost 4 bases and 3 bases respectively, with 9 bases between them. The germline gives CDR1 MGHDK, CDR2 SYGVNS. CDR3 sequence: CASSVGTDYGYTF. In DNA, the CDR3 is TGTGCCAGCAGTGTGGGAACAGACTATGGCTACACCTTC.

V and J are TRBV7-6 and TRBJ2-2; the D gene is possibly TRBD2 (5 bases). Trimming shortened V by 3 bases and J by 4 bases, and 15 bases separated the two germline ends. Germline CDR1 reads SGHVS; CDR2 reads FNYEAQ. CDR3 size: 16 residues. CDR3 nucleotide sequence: TGTGCCAGCAGCTTGCCCCAAGCGGATTTCACCGGGGAGCTGTTTTTT. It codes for CASSLPQADFTGELFF. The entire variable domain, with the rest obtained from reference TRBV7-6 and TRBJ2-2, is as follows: GAGVSQSPRYKVTKRGQDVALRCDPISGHVSLYWYRQALGQGPEFLTYFNYEAQQDKSGLPNDRFSAERPEGSISTLTIQRTEQRDSAMYRCASSLPQADFTGELFFGEGSRLTVL.

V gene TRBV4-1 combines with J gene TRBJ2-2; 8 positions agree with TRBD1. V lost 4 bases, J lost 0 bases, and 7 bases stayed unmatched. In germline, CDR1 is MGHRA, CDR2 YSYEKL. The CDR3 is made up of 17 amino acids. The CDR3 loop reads CASSLDRTGTNTGELFF. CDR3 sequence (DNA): TGCGCCAGCAGCCTAGACAGGACAGGGACGAACACCGGGGAGCTGTTTTTT.

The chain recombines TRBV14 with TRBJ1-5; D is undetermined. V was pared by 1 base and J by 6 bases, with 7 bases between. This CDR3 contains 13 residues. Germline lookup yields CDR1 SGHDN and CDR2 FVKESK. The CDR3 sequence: CASSQGFSQPQHF. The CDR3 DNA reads TGTGCCAGCAGCCAAGGGTTTAGTCAGCCCCAGCATTTT.

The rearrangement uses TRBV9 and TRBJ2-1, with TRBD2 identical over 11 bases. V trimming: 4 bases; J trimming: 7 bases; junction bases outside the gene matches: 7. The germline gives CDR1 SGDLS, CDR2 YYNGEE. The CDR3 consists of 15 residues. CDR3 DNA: TGTGCCAGCAGCCCAATAGCGGGGGGGCAAAATGAGCAGTTCTTC. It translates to CASSPIAGGQNEQFF.

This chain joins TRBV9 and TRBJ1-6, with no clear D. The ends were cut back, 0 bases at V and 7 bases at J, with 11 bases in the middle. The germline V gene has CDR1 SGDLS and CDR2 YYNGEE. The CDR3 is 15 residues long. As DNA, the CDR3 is TGTGCCAGCAGCGTAGGGGCAGGAGCGAATTCACCCCTCCACTTT. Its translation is CASSVGAGANSPLHF. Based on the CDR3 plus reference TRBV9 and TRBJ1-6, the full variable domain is DSGVTQTPKHLITATGQRVTLRCSPRSGDLSVYWYQQSLDQGLQFLIQYYNGEERAKGNILERFSAQQFPDLHSELNLSSLELGDSALYFCASSVGAGANSPLHFGNGTRLTVT.

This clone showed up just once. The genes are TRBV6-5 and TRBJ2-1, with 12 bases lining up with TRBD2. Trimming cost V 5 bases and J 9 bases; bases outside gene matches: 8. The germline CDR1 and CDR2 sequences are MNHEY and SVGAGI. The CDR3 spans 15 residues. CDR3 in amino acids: CASSILAGGPGEQFF. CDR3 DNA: TGTGCCAGCAGTATCCTAGCGGGGGGGCCGGGTGAGCAGTTCTTC.

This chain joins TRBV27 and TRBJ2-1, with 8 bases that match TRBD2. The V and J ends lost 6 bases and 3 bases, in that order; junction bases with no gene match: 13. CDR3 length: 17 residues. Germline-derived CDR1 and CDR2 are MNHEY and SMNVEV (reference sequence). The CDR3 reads CASRLALASGYYNEQFF. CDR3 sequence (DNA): TGTGCCAGCAGGCTTGCCCTGGCTAGCGGGTACTACAATGAGCAGTTCTTC.

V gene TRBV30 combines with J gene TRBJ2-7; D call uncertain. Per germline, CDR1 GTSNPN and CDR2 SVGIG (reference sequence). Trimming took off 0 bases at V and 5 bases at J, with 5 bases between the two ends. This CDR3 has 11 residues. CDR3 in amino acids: CAWSVLHEQYF. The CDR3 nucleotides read TGTGCCTGGAGTGTACTTCACGAGCAGTACTTC.

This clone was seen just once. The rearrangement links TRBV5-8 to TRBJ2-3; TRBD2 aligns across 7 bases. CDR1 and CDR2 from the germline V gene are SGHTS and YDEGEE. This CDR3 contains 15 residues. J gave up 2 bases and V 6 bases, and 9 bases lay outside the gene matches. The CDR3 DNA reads TGTGCCAGCACCCCCGGAGGACTAGTCACAGATACGCAGTATTTT. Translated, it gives CASTPGGLVTDTQYF.